Following are 10 T cell receptor beta chains from one sample sequenced in a study of shared clonotypes between healthy human individuals. Clones were sequenced by immunoSEQ multiplex PCR, and TCRdb holds only the in-frame ones, with some missing. The table lists 2.5 million or so clones, approximately 94% of them singletons. Sequenced sample: naive CD4+ T cells sorted from blood. Described subset: CD45RA+ positively selected. These receptors all stem from a man aged 18 to 30 in good health.

This chain connects TRBV5-1 to TRBJ2-7; D may correspond to TRBD1 or TRBD2 (5 bases each). CDR1 is SGHRS, CDR2 YFSETQ, per germline. The CDR3 runs to 16 residues. V dropped 1 base and J dropped 6 bases, with 20 bases sitting between them. The CDR3 reads CASSLPLSGTEGEQYF. In DNA form, the CDR3 reads TGCGCCAGCAGCTTGCCCCTGTCGGGGACCGAGGGCGAGCAGTACTTC.

The V call is TRBV5-6, the J call TRBJ2-1; TRBD2 agrees at 13 bases. Germline assignment: CDR1 SGHDT and CDR2 YYEEEE. The CDR3 is 17 residues long. V lost 4 bases to trimming and J lost 0 bases; unmatched junction nucleotides: 4. The CDR3 region is CASSRTSGGSSYNEQFF. CDR3 DNA: TGTGCCAGCAGCCGGACTAGCGGGGGCAGCTCCTACAATGAGCAGTTCTTC. Variable domain in full (rest from reference TRBV5-6 and TRBJ2-1): DAGVTQSPTHLIKTRGQQVTLRCSPKSGHDTVSWYQQALGQGPQFIFQYYEEEERQRGNFPDRFSGHQFPNYSSELNVNALLLGDSALYLCASSRTSGGSSYNEQFFGPGTRLTVL.

With regard to this clone: Other DNA variants within this sample encode the same CDR3. The genes are TRBV20-1 and TRBJ1-1; D is uncertain. Trimming removed 5 bases from V and 0 bases from J, with 1 base in between. The CDR3 totals 10 residues. Germline V gene lookup returns CDR1 DFQATT and CDR2 SNEGSKA (reference sequence). The CDR3 DNA reads TGCAGTGCTCTGAACACTGAAGCTTTCTTT. Encoded protein: CSALNTEAFF.

The V gene is TRBV10-3, the J gene TRBJ2-2; 8 bases match TRBD1. V was pared by 6 bases and J by 3 bases, with 6 bases of the junction left unmatched. This CDR3 has 15 amino acids. Germline CDR1 and CDR2: ENHRY and SYGVKD. The CDR3 DNA reads as TGTGCCATCAGACCGACAGGGGTAGACACCGGGGAGCTGTTTTTT. Protein: CAIRPTGVDTGELFF.

This chain joins TRBV10-3 and TRBJ2-7; D is possibly TRBD1 or TRBD2 (5 bases each). Germline V lookup: CDR1 ENHRY, CDR2 SYGVKD. The CDR3 is made up of 15 amino acids. With 0 bases removed from V and 7 bases from J, the gap between germline ends came to 16 bases. The CDR3 region has the DNA TGTGCCATCAGTGAGTCGGGACCAACTCTCGGGGAGCAGTACTTC. It translates to CAISESGPTLGEQYF.

V is TRBV27 and J is TRBJ1-2; 7 bases align to TRBD1. Per the germline V gene, CDR1 is MNHEY and CDR2 is SMNVEV (reference sequence). This CDR3 has 13 amino acids. The J segment lost 7 bases and the V segment lost 3 bases, leaving 5 bases of the junction unmatched. The CDR3 reads CASSLQGVSGYTF. CDR3 DNA sequence: TGTGCCAGCAGTTTGCAGGGGGTCTCTGGCTACACCTTC.

The V gene is TRBV5-1, the J gene TRBJ2-3, with 12 bases that match TRBD2. Trimming cost V 3 bases and J 5 bases; bases outside gene matches: 4. This CDR3 has 15 amino acids. Germline V gives CDR1 SGHRS, CDR2 YFSETQ. CDR3 protein: CASSSTSGRGDTQYF. The CDR3, as DNA: TGCGCCAGCAGCTCGACTAGCGGGAGAGGAGATACGCAGTATTTT.

The rearrangement joins TRBV11-2 to TRBJ2-3; D is uncertain. In germline, CDR1 is SGHAT, CDR2 FQNNGV. V was pared by 3 bases and J by 8 bases, with 9 bases between. CDR3 length equals 12 residues. CDR3 in DNA: TGTGCCAGCAGCTTGAATCGCGGTACGCAGTATTTT. Its translation is CASSLNRGTQYF.

The chain employs TRBV28 and TRBJ1-1; tentatively, D is TRBD1 (6 bases). Between the trimmed V and J ends, which lost 4 bases and 0 bases, there was a span of 9 bases. The CDR3 sequence is 14 residues long. Per the germline V gene, CDR1 is MDHEN and CDR2 is SYDVKM. The CDR3 nucleotides are TGTGCCAGCAGTTACACAGGGTTGAACACTGAAGCTTTCTTT. Translation gives CASSYTGLNTEAFF.

The J gene is TRBJ1-3, the V gene TRBV5-1; a possible D gene is TRBD1 (6 bases). V lost 4 bases and J lost 0, with 17 bases in between. Germline CDR1 SGHRS, CDR2 YFSETQ. There are 17 residues in the CDR3. CDR3 sequence: CASSPRDIGTSGNTIYF. CDR3 DNA sequence: TGCGCCAGCAGCCCCCGGGACATCGGGACCTCTGGAAACACCATATATTTT.